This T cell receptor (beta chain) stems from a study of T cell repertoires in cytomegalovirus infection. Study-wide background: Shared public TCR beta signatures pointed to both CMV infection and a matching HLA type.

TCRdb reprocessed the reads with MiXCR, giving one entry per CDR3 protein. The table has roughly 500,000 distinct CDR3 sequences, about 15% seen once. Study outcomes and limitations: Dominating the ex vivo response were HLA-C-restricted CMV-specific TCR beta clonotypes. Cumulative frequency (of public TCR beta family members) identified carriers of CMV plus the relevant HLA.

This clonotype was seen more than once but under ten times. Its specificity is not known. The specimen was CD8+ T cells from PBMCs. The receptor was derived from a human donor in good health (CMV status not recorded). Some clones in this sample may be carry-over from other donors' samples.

The CDR3 here is CASSLDLAVRNTEAFF. CDR3 DNA sequence: TGTGCCAGCAGCTTAGATCTCGCAGTTCGCAACACTGAAGCTTTCTTT. The chain employs TRBV11-2 and TRBJ1-1; D ambiguous. Germline-derived CDR1 and CDR2 are SGHAT and FQNNGV. Trimming took 0 bases from V and 2 from J, leaving 13 bases between them. The CDR3 extends over 16 amino acids. Complete variable domain (other parts from reference TRBV11-2 and TRBJ1-1): EAGVAQSPRYKIIEKRQSVAFWCNPISGHATLYWYQQILGQGPKLLIQFQNNGVVDDSQLPKDRFSAERLKGVDSTLKIQPAKLEDSAVYLCASSLDLAVRNTEAFFGQGTRLTVV.